Listed below are T cell receptor beta chains from one sample, sequenced in a study of regulatory T cells in long-lasting Graves disease. TCRdb reprocessed the multiplex PCR reads with MiXCR, giving one entry per CDR3 protein. The sample lists a few hundred thousand distinct CDR3 sequences, 23% occurring once. The material sequenced was peripheral blood mononuclear cells (PBMCs), taken when the disease was refractory, from a patient treated with antithyroid drugs. All receptors come from a woman aged 40 to 50 with Graves disease. CDR3s include the opening cysteine and the closing phenylalanine or tryptophan. The D gene is left open where the match is weak. A row's size may be missing; if present it is once, few, many or a size class.

size	V	J	D	DNA	CDR3
-	TRBV9	TRBJ1-1	-	TGTGCCAGCAGCGGCCGGACTCAAGATGAAGCTTTCTTT	CASSGRTQDEAFF
few	TRBV3-1	TRBJ2-7	TRBD2	TGTGCCAGCAGCCGCGAACTAGCGGGAAAGTCCTACGAGCAGTACTTC	CASSRELAGKSYEQYF
many	TRBV28	TRBJ1-1	-	TGTGCCAGCAGTTCCTCTCCGTTCACGCGGGAAATGAACACTGAAGCTTTCTTT	CASSSSPFTREMNTEAFF
many	TRBV10-3	TRBJ2-7	TRBD1	TGTGCCACCGAAGGACAGGACTCCTACGAGCAGTACTTC	CATEGQDSYEQYF
many	TRBV6-5	TRBJ1-1	TRBD1	TGTGCCAGCAGTTACGTACAGGGGCGAGCAGAGGAAGCTTTCTTT	CASSYVQGRAEEAFF
-	TRBV5-1	TRBJ2-6	-	TGCGCCAGCAGCACGGGTTCCGGGGCCAACGTCCTGACTTTC	CASSTGSGANVLTF
many	TRBV28	TRBJ2-7	TRBD2	TGTGCCAGCAGTTTATATGCTAGCGGTACCTACGAGCAGTACTTC	CASSLYASGTYEQYF
-	TRBV28	TRBJ1-5	-	TGTGCCAGCAGTTTACGGCGGCGGCCCAATCAGCCCCAGCATTTT	CASSLRRRPNQPQHF
-	TRBV7-6	TRBJ2-2	-	TGTGCCAGCAGCTATCTAGTAACGGCTAACACCGGGGAGCTGTTTTTT	CASSYLVTANTGELFF
many	TRBV20-1	TRBJ2-7	TRBD2	TGCAGTGCTAGCAGCGGGAGGGGGGTCGAGCAGTACTTC	CSASSGRGVEQYF
many	TRBV2	TRBJ2-7	-	TGTGCCAGCAGGTTACCTTCGGCGGTCGAGCAGTACTTC	CASRLPSAVEQYF
-	TRBV19	TRBJ1-5	TRBD1	TGTGCCAGTAGTATGACAGGGGGCAATCAGCCCCAGCATTTT	CASSMTGGNQPQHF
many	TRBV28	TRBJ2-2	-	TGTGCCAGCAGTTTTTACGAGAACACCGGGGAGCTGTTTTTT	CASSFYENTGELFF
many	TRBV29-1	TRBJ2-7	TRBD2	TGCAGCGTTGCCCTCGGGGGTAGCGGGAGGGCCGACGAGCAGTACTTC	CSVALGGSGRADEQYF
many	TRBV28	TRBJ1-6	-	TGTGCCAGCCGGCCGTGGGAGGATAATTCACCCCTCCACTTT	CASRPWEDNSPLHF
many	TRBV12-3/TRBV12-4	TRBJ2-4	-	TGTGCCAGCAGTTTAACCTCGGCCAAAAACATTCAGTACTTC	CASSLTSAKNIQYF
few	TRBV7-2	TRBJ2-7	-	TGTGCCAGCAGCGGGGTTACCTACGAGCAGTACTTC	CASSGVTYEQYF
-	TRBV20-1	TRBJ1-4	-	TGCAGTGCTAACAGGGCTCTGGGGGAAAAACTGTTTTTT	CSANRALGEKLFF
-	TRBV7-2	TRBJ2-1	-	TGTGCCAGCAGCTTATCACCGATATTAGCGGCTTCGGCGAATGAGCAGTTCTTC	CASSLSPILAASANEQFF
many	TRBV20-1	TRBJ1-6	-	TGCAGTGCTAGAGAGGGCGGCCGACGGTCACCCCTCCACTTT	CSAREGGRRSPLHF
few	TRBV14	TRBJ2-7	-	TGTGCCAGCAGCCCGGACAATACCTACGAGCAGTACTTC	CASSPDNTYEQYF
-	TRBV5-1	TRBJ2-3	-	TGCGCCAGCAGCTTTCAAGATACGCAGTATTTT	CASSFQDTQYF
many	TRBV2	TRBJ2-5	-	TGTGCCAGCAATTGGGATTCGGAGACCCAGTACTTC	CASNWDSETQYF
-	TRBV5-1	TRBJ1-1	-	TGCGCCAGCAGCTTGGCCGGGGTTGCGGCTGAAGCTTTCTTT	CASSLAGVAAEAFF
many	TRBV7-8	TRBJ2-5	-	TGTGCCAGCAGCCGCCTTCCGGAGCCCCAAGAGACCCAGTACTTC	CASSRLPEPQETQYF
many	TRBV20-1	TRBJ1-2	TRBD1	TGCAGTGCTAGCTTCGGTGGGGACAGCCGGAATCCCTCCTATGGCTACACCTTC	CSASFGGDSRNPSYGYTF
few	TRBV20-1	TRBJ2-7	TRBD2	TGCAGTACGGGACTAGCTGGGGGCTCCTACGAGCAGTACTTC	CSTGLAGGSYEQYF
many	TRBV12-3/TRBV12-4	TRBJ1-1	-	TGTGCCAGCAGTTCCTCAGACAGGAACACTGAAGCTTTCTTT	CASSSSDRNTEAFF